The rows below give T cell receptor beta chains drawn from one sample of a study of blood T cell repertoires in COVID-19. The table came from immunoSEQ multiplex PCR; TCRdb's copy has only in-frame clones and leaves some out. Among almost 95,000 clones listed, roughly 72% were seen once. The specimen sequenced was peripheral blood. Every receptor here comes from a woman aged 60-75 years in a cohort sampled during active or convalescent COVID-19. CDR3s include the opening cysteine and the closing phenylalanine or tryptophan. The order of the fields is V gene, J gene, D gene, CDR3 protein. The D gene is left open where the match is weak.

V: TRBV24-1; J: TRBJ2-3; D: TRBD2; CDR3: CATSVGGGVTDTQYF
V: TRBV5-1; J: TRBJ2-7; D: TRBD1; CDR3: CASSHGTASYEQYF
V: TRBV29-1; J: TRBJ2-3; D: TRBD1; CDR3: CSVESQGTDTQYF
V: TRBV6-5; J: TRBJ1-2; D: TRBD1; CDR3: CASSYLDRVQDGYTF
V: TRBV4-2; J: TRBJ2-3; D: NA; CDR3: CASSQGFAATDTQYF
V: TRBV6-1; J: TRBJ1-1; D: NA; CDR3: CASSESGRGEAFF
V: TRBV6-5; J: TRBJ1-2; D: TRBD1; CDR3: CASTTGQFGYTF
V: TRBV6-5; J: TRBJ1-1; D: TRBD1; CDR3: CASGTGNEAFF
V: TRBV5-1; J: TRBJ2-1; D: TRBD1; CDR3: CASSRTGGLGNEQFF
V: TRBV5-1; J: TRBJ2-7; D: TRBD2; CDR3: CASSSSGPAYEQYF
V: TRBV5-1; J: TRBJ2-1; D: TRBD2; CDR3: CASSLESGTSGGLF
V: TRBV10-3; J: TRBJ2-7; D: NA; CDR3: CATRGRLSSYEQYF
V: TRBV3-1/TRBV3-2; J: TRBJ2-1; D: TRBD2; CDR3: CACTQRGALYNEQFF
V: TRBV7-2; J: TRBJ1-3; D: NA; CDR3: CASSSLVVTLGNTIYF
V: TRBV7-9; J: TRBJ2-7; D: TRBD1; CDR3: CASSRGQGAVYEQYF
V: TRBV9; J: TRBJ2-5; D: NA; CDR3: CASSVEAGRETQYF
V: TRBV7-9; J: TRBJ1-2; D: TRBD1; CDR3: CASSLRGQGVDGYTF
V: TRBV7-6; J: TRBJ2-7; D: TRBD1; CDR3: CASSLGGQGNEQYF
V: TRBV27; J: TRBJ2-5; D: NA; CDR3: CASSSPGLIQETQYF
V: TRBV5-6; J: TRBJ2-5; D: TRBD2; CDR3: CASSLAGRETQYF
V: TRBV7-8; J: TRBJ1-1; D: NA; CDR3: CASSLTAGYANTEAFF
V: TRBV4-3; J: TRBJ2-2; D: NA; CDR3: CASSHYTGTGELFF
V: TRBV10-2; J: TRBJ1-2; D: NA; CDR3: CASSAQSVPWDGYTF
V: TRBV9; J: TRBJ1-4; D: NA; CDR3: CASSVGARGNEKLFF
V: TRBV19; J: TRBJ1-4; D: NA; CDR3: CASSVAGDNEKLFF
V: TRBV11-2; J: TRBJ1-1; D: NA; CDR3: CASSFNVRGTEAFF
V: TRBV7-3; J: TRBJ2-7; D: TRBD2; CDR3: CASSLISGTIGEQYF
V: TRBV9; J: TRBJ2-7; D: TRBD2; CDR3: CASSVRASGGLYEQYF
V: TRBV28; J: TRBJ2-7; D: TRBD1; CDR3: CASSLGTASYEQYF
V: TRBV6-6; J: TRBJ1-5; D: NA; CDR3: CASEGANQPQHF